The 26 T cell receptor beta chains below come from one sample, sequenced in a study of CD8 T cells in Susac syndrome. Random hexamers were used to reverse transcribe 0.5 to 1 ug of RNA. TCRdb re-derived calls from the immunoSEQ multiplex PCR reads in MiXCR, one entry per CDR3 protein. The data contain about 69,000 distinct CDR3 sequences, 95% of them singletons. Sample: CD8+ T cells from PBMCs. The source of these receptors is a human donor in good health.

V and J are TRBV6-2 or TRBV6-3 and TRBJ1-2; 7 positions match TRBD1. The V gene end was trimmed by 4 bases and the J gene end by 1 base; junction bases not matched to a gene: 9. Germline CDR1 reads MNHEY; CDR2 reads SVGEGT. The CDR3 is 16 amino acids. The CDR3 DNA reads TGTGCCAGCAGTTCCCGGGACAGCTTCTTTAACTATGGCTACACCTTC. Amino acids: CASSSRDSFFNYGYTF.

This chain joins TRBV12-3 or TRBV12-4 and TRBJ1-1; D is ambiguous. Trimming removed 3 bases at V and 2 bases at J, with 4 bases between. The CDR3 has 12 residues. The CDR3 region is CASSFPNTEAFF. The CDR3 nucleotides are TGTGCCAGCAGTTTCCCCAACACTGAAGCTTTCTTT.

V is TRBV13 and J is TRBJ2-1; either TRBD1 or TRBD2 may fit D (6 bases each). Looked up from germline, CDR1 is PRHDT and CDR2 is FYEKMQ (reference sequence). The CDR3 is 12 amino acids. Trimming shortened V by 5 bases and J by 12 bases, and 14 bases separated the two germline ends. CDR3: CASSPPEGGQFF. The CDR3 bases are TGTGCCAGCAGCCCTCCTGAGGGGGGGCAGTTCTTC. Full variable domain (remainder filled in from reference TRBV13 and TRBJ2-1): AAGVIQSPRHLIKEKRETATLKCYPIPRHDTVYWYQQGPGQDPQFLISFYEKMQSDKGSIPDRFSAQQFSDYHSELNMSSLELGDSALYFCASSPPEGGQFFGPGTRLTVL.

The CDR3 region has the DNA TGTGCCAGCAGTTACTCGAGAGCAATGGCTGAAGCTTTCTTT. Its protein product is CASSYSRAMAEAFF. V is TRBV6-6 and J is TRBJ1-1; D remains unclear. The CDR3 totals 14 residues. Germline V gene data show CDR1 as MNHNY and CDR2 as SVGAGI (reference sequence). The germline V and J ends were trimmed by 0 bases and 6 bases, with 11 bases remaining between them.

The chain uses TRBV7-2 and TRBJ2-7; D is ambiguous. V lost 2 bases, J lost 3 bases, and 8 bases lay in between. The CDR3 is 13 amino acids. Germline V CDR1 and CDR2: SGHTA, FQGNSA. The CDR3 DNA follows: TGTGCCAGCAGCTTAATCGCTGGCTACGAGCAGTACTTC. Its translation: CASSLIAGYEQYF.

The chain carries TRBV2 and TRBJ2-7; 7 bases are shared with TRBD2. In germline, CDR1 is SNHLY, CDR2 FYNNEI. This CDR3 is built from 13 residues. J lost 6 bases, V lost 6 bases, and 8 bases had no gene match. The CDR3 here is CASSGGGSLEQYF. The CDR3 DNA reads as TGTGCCAGCAGCGGCGGGGGATCTCTCGAGCAGTACTTC.

This sequence joins TRBV5-6 and TRBJ2-5; the D is unclear. The CDR3 length is 15 residues. The V end was cut by 0 bases, the J end by 1 base, with 10 bases between. Germline CDR1 is SGHDT and CDR2 is YYEEEE. In DNA form, the CDR3 reads TGTGCCAGCAGCTTGGTAGGCGCACCCCAAGAGACCCAGTACTTC. It codes for CASSLVGAPQETQYF. The variable domain in full, completed from reference TRBV5-6 and TRBJ2-5, reads DAGVTQSPTHLIKTRGQQVTLRCSPKSGHDTVSWYQQALGQGPQFIFQYYEEEERQRGNFPDRFSGHQFPNYSSELNVNALLLGDSALYLCASSLVGAPQETQYFGPGTRLLVL.

The gene calls are TRBV29-1 and TRBJ2-2; 12 nucleotides match TRBD2. CDR3 length: 17 amino acids. Per the germline V gene, CDR1 is SQVTM and CDR2 is ANQGSEA. The trim removed 1 base at V and 4 bases at J, leaving 7 bases unmatched. CDR3 residues: CSVEVTSGGFGTGELFF. The CDR3 DNA reads as TGCAGCGTTGAAGTGACTAGCGGGGGTTTCGGCACCGGGGAGCTGTTTTTT.

The rearrangement joins TRBV27 to TRBJ2-7; TRBD2 aligns across 7 bases. Per germline, CDR1 MNHEY and CDR2 SMNVEV (reference sequence). The CDR3 covers 13 residues. The V and J ends lost 6 bases and 0 bases, in that order; junction bases with no gene match: 2. In nucleotides, the CDR3 is TGTGCCAGCAGAGGCGGGGGCTCCTACGAGCAGTACGTC. This sequence encodes CASRGGGSYEQYV.

V and J are TRBV29-1 and TRBJ2-3, with D maybe TRBD2 (7 bases). Trimming cost V 3 bases and J 1 base, with 14 bases left between them. Germline V gene sequence: CDR1 SQVTM, CDR2 ANQGSEA. The CDR3 sequence is 15 residues long. The CDR3 bases are TGCAGCGTTGAGGGGGGGGCCTTTGGCACAGATACGCAGTATTTT. Its translation: CSVEGGAFGTDTQYF.

The CDR3: CASSQISEGGLYEQYF. CDR3 DNA: TGTGCCAGCAGCCAGATCTCGGAGGGGGGACTCTACGAGCAGTACTTC. This sequence joins TRBV3-1 and TRBJ2-7; TRBD1 or TRBD2 may be the D gene (6 bases each). The ends were cut back, 3 bases at V and 3 bases at J, with 18 bases in the middle. The CDR3 is 16 residues long. Germline V CDR1 and CDR2: LGHDT, YNNKEL (reference sequence).

In DNA, the CDR3 is TGTGCCAGCGGACGCGATTCGGCAGATACGCAGTATTTT. Its protein product is CASGRDSADTQYF. V usage is TRBV3-1 and J usage is TRBJ2-3; D is uncertain. The germline CDR1 and CDR2 sequences are LGHDT and YNNKEL (reference sequence). Trimming pared 8 bases from V and 4 bases from J, leaving 13 bases between. The CDR3 has 13 amino acids.

The chain joins TRBV3-1 to TRBJ2-2; D unclear. The V gene lost 4 bases and the J gene lost 2 bases, with 11 bases spanning the gap. This CDR3 is built from 15 residues. Germline-derived CDR1 and CDR2 are LGHDT and YNNKEL (reference sequence). CDR3 sequence: CASSRSRANTGELFF. The CDR3 region has the DNA TGTGCCAGCAGCCGGTCCCGGGCTAACACCGGGGAGCTGTTTTTT. Full variable domain (outside the CDR3, taken from reference TRBV3-1 and TRBJ2-2): DTAVSQTPKYLVTQMGNDKSIKCEQNLGHDTMYWYKQDSKKFLKIMFSYNNKELIINETVPNRFSPKSPDKAHLNLHINSLELGDSAVYFCASSRSRANTGELFFGEGSRLTVL.

V is TRBV19 and J is TRBJ2-1, with a tentative D call TRBD2 (5 bases). Germline CDR1 LNHDA, CDR2 SQIVND (reference sequence). There are 12 residues in the CDR3. V lost 4 bases, J lost 8 bases, and 9 bases lay in between. CDR3 nucleotides: TGTGCCAGTAGTACCCTGAGGGATGAGCAGTTCTTC. The encoded protein is CASSTLRDEQFF.

The chain combines TRBV5-1 with TRBJ2-1; no firm D call. V was pared by 0 bases and J by 5 bases, with 12 bases between. CDR3 length equals 15 residues. Looked up from germline, CDR1 is SGHRS and CDR2 is YFSETQ. The CDR3 DNA reads as TGCGCCAGCAGCTTGGGACGTGGATTGAACAATGAGCAGTTCTTC. Translated: CASSLGRGLNNEQFF.

This clonotype was observed once. V gene TRBV5-6 combines with J gene TRBJ2-2; D remains unclear. Germline CDR1 reads SGHDT; CDR2 reads YYEEEE. This CDR3 contains 14 residues. V lost 2 bases and J 0 bases, leaving 5 bases between the germline ends. In DNA form, the CDR3 reads TGTGCCAGCAGCTTTCAGACGAACACCGGGGAGCTGTTTTTT. Its protein product is CASSFQTNTGELFF.

The genes are TRBV6-2 or TRBV6-3 and TRBJ1-5; TRBD1 matches at 12 bases. The CDR3 covers 12 residues. Germline assignment: CDR1 MNHEY and CDR2 SVGEGT. V was pared by 6 bases and J by 15 bases, with 6 bases of the junction left unmatched. CDR3 sequence: CASSRDRGQGHF. The CDR3 DNA is TGTGCCAGCAGCCGGGACAGGGGGCAGGGGCATTTT.

The chain recombines TRBV7-9 with TRBJ2-7; maybe TRBD2 (6 bases). Trimming left V 1 base short and J 6 bases short, with 19 bases between. Germline lookup yields CDR1 SEHNR and CDR2 FQNEAQ (reference sequence). This CDR3 is 16 amino acids long. CDR3 in amino acids: CASSLETGTWPREQYF. The CDR3 region has the DNA TGTGCCAGCAGCTTAGAGACGGGGACTTGGCCTCGCGAGCAGTACTTC.

This clonotype was observed a handful of times. This chain joins TRBV20-1 and TRBJ2-7, with TRBD2 matching 10 bases. This CDR3 is 14 amino acids long. Looked up from germline, CDR1 is DFQATT and CDR2 is SNEGSKA (reference sequence). V was clipped by 0 bases and J by 4 bases; unmatched bases: 3. This CDR3 reads CSAREAGGLYEQYF. The CDR3 nucleotides are TGCAGTGCTAGAGAAGCGGGGGGGCTTTACGAGCAGTACTTC.

The V call is TRBV7-9, the J call TRBJ2-5; possibly TRBD1 for D (5 bases). Germline V gene sequence: CDR1 SEHNR, CDR2 FQNEAQ (reference sequence). CDR3 length: 12 residues. V was trimmed by 4 bases and J by 3 bases, leaving 6 bases between them. CDR3 sequence: CASSSTEETQYF. DNA for the CDR3: TGTGCCAGCAGCTCGACAGAAGAGACCCAGTACTTC.

The rearrangement joins TRBV29-1 to TRBJ2-2, with a weak D call TRBD2 (6 bases). V dropped 1 base and J dropped 6 bases, with 12 bases sitting between them. CDR1 is SQVTM, CDR2 ANQGSEA, per germline. CDR3 length: 14 amino acids. The CDR3 region is CSVEGRGSAGELFF. In DNA form, the CDR3 reads TGCAGCGTTGAAGGACGGGGGTCCGCCGGGGAGCTGTTTTTT.

This clonotype was detected only once. V is TRBV29-1 and J is TRBJ2-5, with D unclear. V gave up 5 bases and J gave up 3 bases, with 10 bases separating them. The CDR3 has 12 residues. Germline lookup yields CDR1 SQVTM and CDR2 ANQGSEA. The DNA for the CDR3 is TGCAGCGTTCGTGGGCAGGAAGAGACCCAGTACTTC. Translated: CSVRGQEETQYF.

The rearrangement uses TRBV12-3 or TRBV12-4 and TRBJ2-5; D call uncertain. Trimming took 4 bases from V and 2 from J, leaving 5 bases between them. This CDR3 region has 12 residues. The CDR3, as DNA: TGTGCCAGCAGTTCTGCACAAGAGACCCAGTACTTC. Translated, it gives CASSSAQETQYF.

The J gene is TRBJ1-1, the V gene TRBV7-9; D is ambiguous. The germline gives CDR1 SEHNR, CDR2 FQNEAQ (reference sequence). The length of the CDR3 is 12 residues. V lost 1 base and J lost 4, with 4 bases in between. DNA for the CDR3: TGTGCCAGCAGCTTAGGATTCACTGAAGCTTTCTTT. It yields the protein CASSLGFTEAFF.

This chain's CDR3 is CASSPDGTSYSNQPQHF. The CDR3, as DNA: TGTGCCAGCTCACCAGACGGGACATCTTATAGCAATCAGCCCCAGCATTTT. The V call is TRBV18, the J call TRBJ1-5, with a weak D call TRBD1 (6 bases). V was clipped by 2 bases and J by 0 bases, with 14 bases between them. The germline V gene has CDR1 KGHSH and CDR2 LQKENI. The CDR3 contains 17 residues.

The V and J genes are TRBV19 and TRBJ2-2; a weak D match, TRBD1 (6 bases). This CDR3 region has 13 residues. Germline V gene sequence: CDR1 LNHDA, CDR2 SQIVND (reference sequence). Trimming left V 8 bases short and J 6 bases short, with 13 bases between. CDR3 in DNA: TGTGCCAGTCGTCGACAGGTTTCCGGGGAGCTGTTTTTT. Its protein product is CASRRQVSGELFF.